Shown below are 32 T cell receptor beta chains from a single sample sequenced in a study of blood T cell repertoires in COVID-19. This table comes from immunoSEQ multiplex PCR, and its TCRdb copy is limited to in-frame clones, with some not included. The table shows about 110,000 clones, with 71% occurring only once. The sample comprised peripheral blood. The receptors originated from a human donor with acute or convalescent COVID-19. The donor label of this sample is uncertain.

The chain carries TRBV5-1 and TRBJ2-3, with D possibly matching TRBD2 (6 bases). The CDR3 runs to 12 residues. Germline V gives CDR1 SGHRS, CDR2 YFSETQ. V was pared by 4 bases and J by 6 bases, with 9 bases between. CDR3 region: CASSRGYDTQYF. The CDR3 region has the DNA TGCGCCAGCAGCCGGGGGTACGATACGCAGTATTTT.

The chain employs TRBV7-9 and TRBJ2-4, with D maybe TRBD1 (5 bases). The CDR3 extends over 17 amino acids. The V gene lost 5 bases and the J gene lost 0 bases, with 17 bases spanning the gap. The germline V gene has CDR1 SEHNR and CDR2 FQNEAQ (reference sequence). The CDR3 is CASSPTDIKLAKNIQYF. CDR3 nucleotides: TGTGCCAGCAGCCCAACGGACATTAAGTTAGCCAAAAACATTCAGTACTTC.

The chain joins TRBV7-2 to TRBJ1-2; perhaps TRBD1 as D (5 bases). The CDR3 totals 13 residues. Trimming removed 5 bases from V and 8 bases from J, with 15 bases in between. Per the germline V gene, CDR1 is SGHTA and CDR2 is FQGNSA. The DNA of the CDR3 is TGTGCCAGCAGCCCTCAGCAGGGAAGGGGCTACACCTTC. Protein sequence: CASSPQQGRGYTF.

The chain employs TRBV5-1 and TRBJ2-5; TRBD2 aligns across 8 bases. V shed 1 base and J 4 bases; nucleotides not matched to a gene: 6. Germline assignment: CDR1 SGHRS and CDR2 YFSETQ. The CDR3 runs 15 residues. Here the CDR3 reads CASSLSRGGRETQYF. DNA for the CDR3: TGCGCCAGCAGCTTGTCTCGGGGGGGCCGAGAGACCCAGTACTTC.

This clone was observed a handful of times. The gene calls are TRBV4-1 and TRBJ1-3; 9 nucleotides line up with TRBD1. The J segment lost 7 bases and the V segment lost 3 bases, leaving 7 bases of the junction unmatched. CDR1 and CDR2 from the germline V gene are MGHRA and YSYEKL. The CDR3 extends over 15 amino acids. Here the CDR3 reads CASSQGRQGVNTIYF. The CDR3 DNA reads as TGCGCCAGCAGCCAGGGGAGACAGGGGGTTAACACCATATATTTT.

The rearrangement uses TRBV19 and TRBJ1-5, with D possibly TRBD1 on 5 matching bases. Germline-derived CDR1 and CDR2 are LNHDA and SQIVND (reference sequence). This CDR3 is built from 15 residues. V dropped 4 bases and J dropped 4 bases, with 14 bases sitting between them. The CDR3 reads CASSTRDRGNQPQHF. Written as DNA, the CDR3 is TGTGCCAGTAGTACCAGGGACCGGGGGAATCAGCCCCAGCATTTT.

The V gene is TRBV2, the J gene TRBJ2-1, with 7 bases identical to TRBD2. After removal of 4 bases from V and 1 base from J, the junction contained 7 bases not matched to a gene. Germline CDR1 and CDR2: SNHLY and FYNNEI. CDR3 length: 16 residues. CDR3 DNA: TGTGCCAGCAGTGGGGGGAGGGGTAGGTCCTACAATGAGCAGTTCTTC. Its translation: CASSGGRGRSYNEQFF.

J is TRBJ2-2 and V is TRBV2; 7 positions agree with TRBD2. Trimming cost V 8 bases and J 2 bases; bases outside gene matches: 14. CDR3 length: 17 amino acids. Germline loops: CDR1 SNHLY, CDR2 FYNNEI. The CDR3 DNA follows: TGTGCCAGCGCAGCGTTCGGGGGGAGGGGCAACACCGGGGAGCTGTTTTTT. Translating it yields CASAAFGGRGNTGELFF.

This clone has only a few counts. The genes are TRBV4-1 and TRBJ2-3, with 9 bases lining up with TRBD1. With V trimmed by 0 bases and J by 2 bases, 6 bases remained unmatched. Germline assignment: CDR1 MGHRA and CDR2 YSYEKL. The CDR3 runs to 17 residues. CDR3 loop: CASSQDGTGSITDTQYF. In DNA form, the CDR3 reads TGCGCCAGCAGCCAAGATGGGACAGGGAGCATCACAGATACGCAGTATTTT.

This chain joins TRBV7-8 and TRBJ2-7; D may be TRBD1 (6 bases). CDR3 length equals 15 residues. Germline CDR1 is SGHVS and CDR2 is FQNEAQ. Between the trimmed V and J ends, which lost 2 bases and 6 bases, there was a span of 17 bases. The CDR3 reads CASSLTTGRASEQYV. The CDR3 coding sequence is TGTGCCAGCAGCTTAACGACAGGACGGGCTTCCGAGCAGTACGTC.

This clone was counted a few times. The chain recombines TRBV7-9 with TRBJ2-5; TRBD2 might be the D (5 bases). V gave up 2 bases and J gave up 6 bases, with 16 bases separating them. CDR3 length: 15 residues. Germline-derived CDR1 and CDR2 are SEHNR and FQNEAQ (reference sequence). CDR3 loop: CASSLLFGGAQTQYF. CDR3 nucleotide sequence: TGTGCCAGCAGCTTATTGTTCGGAGGCGCGCAGACCCAGTACTTC.

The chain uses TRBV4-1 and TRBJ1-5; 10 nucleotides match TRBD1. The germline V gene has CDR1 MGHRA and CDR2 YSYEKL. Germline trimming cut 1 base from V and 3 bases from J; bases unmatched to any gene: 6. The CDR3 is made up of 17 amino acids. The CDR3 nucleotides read TGCGCCAGCAGCCAAGGGACCGGGACAGGGGACAATCAGCCCCAGCATTTT. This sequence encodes CASSQGTGTGDNQPQHF.

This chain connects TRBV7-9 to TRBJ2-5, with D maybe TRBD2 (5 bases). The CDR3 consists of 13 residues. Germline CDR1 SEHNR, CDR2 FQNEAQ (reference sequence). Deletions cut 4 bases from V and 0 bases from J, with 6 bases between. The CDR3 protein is CASSWEYQETQYF. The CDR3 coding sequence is TGTGCCAGCAGCTGGGAGTACCAAGAGACCCAGTACTTC.

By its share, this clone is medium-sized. As DNA, the CDR3 is TGTGCCAGTAGTGGACAGGGAACCTACGAGCAGTACTTC. Translating it yields CASSGQGTYEQYF. The chain carries TRBV19 and TRBJ2-7, with 8 bases matching TRBD1. With V trimmed by 5 bases and J by 2 bases, 2 bases remained unmatched. The CDR3 sequence is 13 residues long. Germline V gives CDR1 LNHDA, CDR2 SQIVND (reference sequence).

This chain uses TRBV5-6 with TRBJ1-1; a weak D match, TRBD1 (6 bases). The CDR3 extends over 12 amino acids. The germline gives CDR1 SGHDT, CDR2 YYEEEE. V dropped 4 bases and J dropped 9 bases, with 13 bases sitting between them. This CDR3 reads CASSVGGAQAFF. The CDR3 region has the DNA TGTGCCAGCAGCGTAGGGGGTGCGCAAGCTTTCTTT.

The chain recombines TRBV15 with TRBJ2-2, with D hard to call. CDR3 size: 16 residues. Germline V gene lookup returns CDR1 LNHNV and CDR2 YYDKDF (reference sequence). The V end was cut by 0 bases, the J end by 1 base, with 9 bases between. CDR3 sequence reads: CATSRDQGGNTGELFF. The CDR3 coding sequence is TGTGCCACCAGCAGAGATCAAGGCGGGAACACCGGGGAGCTGTTTTTT.

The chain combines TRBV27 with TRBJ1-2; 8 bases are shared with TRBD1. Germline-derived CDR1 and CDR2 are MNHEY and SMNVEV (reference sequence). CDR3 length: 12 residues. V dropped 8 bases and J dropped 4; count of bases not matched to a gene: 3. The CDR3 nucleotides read TGTGCCAGCGCTGGGACAGGCTATGGCTACACCTTC. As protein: CASAGTGYGYTF.

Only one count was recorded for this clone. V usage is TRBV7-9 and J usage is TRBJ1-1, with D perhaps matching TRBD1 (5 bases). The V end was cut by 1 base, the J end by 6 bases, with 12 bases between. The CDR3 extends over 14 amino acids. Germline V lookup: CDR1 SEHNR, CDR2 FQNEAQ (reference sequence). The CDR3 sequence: CASSLVGGSAEAFF. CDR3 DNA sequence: TGTGCCAGCAGCTTAGTCGGGGGGTCGGCTGAAGCTTTCTTT.

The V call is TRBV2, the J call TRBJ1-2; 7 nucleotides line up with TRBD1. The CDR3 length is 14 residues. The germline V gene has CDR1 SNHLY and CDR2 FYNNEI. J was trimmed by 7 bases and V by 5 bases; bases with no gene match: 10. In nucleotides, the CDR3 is TGTGCCAGCAGTCCCGGGAGGGGGCATTTTGGCTACACCTTC. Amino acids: CASSPGRGHFGYTF.

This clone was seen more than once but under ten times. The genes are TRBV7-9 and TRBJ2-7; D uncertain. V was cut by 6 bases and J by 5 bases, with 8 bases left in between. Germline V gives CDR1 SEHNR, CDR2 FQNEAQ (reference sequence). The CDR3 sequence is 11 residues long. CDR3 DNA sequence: TGTGCCAGCAGTAACTACCACGAGCAGTACTTC. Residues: CASSNYHEQYF.

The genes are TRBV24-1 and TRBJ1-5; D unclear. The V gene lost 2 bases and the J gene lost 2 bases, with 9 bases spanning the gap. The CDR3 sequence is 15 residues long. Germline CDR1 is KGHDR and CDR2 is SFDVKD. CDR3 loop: CATSDSSGGNQPQHF. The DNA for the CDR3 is TGTGCCACCAGTGATTCTTCGGGTGGCAATCAGCCCCAGCATTTT.

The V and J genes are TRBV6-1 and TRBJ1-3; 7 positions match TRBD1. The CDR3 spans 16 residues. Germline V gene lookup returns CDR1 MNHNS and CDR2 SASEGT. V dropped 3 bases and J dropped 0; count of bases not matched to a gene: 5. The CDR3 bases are TGTGCCAGCAGTGAGTACAACAGGGGCTCTGGAAACACCATATATTTT. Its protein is CASSEYNRGSGNTIYF.

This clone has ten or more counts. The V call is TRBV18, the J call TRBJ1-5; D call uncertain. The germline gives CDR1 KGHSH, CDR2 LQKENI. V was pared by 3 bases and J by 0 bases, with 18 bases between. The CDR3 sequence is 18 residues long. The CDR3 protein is CASSPPFWREVSNQPQHF. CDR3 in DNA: TGTGCCAGCTCACCCCCGTTTTGGAGGGAGGTTAGCAATCAGCCCCAGCATTTT.

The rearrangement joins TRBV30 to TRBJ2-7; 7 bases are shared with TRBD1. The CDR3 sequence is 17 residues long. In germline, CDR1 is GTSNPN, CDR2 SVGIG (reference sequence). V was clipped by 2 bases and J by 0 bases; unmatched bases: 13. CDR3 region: CAWSLGIGTAASYEQYF. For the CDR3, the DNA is TGTGCCTGGAGTTTAGGGATCGGGACAGCCGCCTCCTACGAGCAGTACTTC.

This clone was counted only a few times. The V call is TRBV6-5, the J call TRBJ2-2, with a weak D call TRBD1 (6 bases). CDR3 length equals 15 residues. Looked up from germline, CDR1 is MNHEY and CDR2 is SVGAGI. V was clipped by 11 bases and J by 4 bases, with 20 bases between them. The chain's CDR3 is CAPRDRTLPTGELFF. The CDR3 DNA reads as TGTGCCCCCCGTGACAGGACCCTCCCCACCGGGGAGCTGTTTTTT.

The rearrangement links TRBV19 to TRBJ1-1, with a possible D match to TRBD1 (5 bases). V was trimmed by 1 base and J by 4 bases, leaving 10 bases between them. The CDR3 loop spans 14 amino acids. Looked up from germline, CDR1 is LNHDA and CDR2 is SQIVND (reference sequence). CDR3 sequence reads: CASSIGPGGTEAFF. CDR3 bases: TGTGCCAGTAGTATAGGCCCGGGGGGCACTGAAGCTTTCTTT.

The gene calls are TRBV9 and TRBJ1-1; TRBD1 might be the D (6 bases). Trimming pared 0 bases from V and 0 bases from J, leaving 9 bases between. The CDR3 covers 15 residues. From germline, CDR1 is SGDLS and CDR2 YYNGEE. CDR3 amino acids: CASSVAGTLNTEAFF. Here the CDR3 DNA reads TGTGCCAGCAGCGTAGCCGGGACATTGAACACTGAAGCTTTCTTT.

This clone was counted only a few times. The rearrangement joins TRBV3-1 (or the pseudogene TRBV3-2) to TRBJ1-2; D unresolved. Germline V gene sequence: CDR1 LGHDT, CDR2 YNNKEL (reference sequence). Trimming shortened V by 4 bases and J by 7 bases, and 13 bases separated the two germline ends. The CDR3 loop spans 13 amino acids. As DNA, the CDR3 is TGTGCCAGCAGCCCGATTCTAGGAGCTGGCTACACCTTC. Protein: CASSPILGAGYTF.

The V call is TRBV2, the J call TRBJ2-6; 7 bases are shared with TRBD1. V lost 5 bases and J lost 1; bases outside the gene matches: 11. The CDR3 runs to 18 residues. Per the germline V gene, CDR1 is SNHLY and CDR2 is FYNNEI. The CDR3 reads CASSTDRVRSSGANVLTF. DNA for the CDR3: TGTGCCAGCAGTACCGACAGGGTACGAAGTTCTGGGGCCAACGTCCTGACTTTC.

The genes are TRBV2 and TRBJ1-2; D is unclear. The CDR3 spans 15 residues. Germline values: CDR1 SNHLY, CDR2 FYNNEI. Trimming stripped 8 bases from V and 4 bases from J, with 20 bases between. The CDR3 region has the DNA TGTGCCAGCGCCGCACAGACAAGCTTTTTCTATGGCTACACCTTC. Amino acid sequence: CASAAQTSFFYGYTF.

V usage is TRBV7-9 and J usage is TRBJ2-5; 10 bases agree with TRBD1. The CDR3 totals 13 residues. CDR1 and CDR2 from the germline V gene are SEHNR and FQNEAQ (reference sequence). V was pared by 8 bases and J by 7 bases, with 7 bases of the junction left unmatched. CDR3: CASSGTGEVTQYF. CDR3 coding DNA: TGTGCCAGCTCAGGGACAGGGGAGGTGACCCAGTACTTC.

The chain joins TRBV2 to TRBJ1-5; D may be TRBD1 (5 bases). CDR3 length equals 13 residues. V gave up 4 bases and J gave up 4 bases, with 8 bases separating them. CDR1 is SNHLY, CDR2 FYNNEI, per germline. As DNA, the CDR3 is TGTGCCAGCAGTGGACAGACAAATCAGCCCCAGCATTTT. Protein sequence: CASSGQTNQPQHF.